These 3 T cell receptor beta chains share one sample of origin, sequenced in a study of blood T cell repertoires in COVID-19. TCRdb keeps only in-frame clones here, not all; method: immunoSEQ multiplex PCR. This repertoire shows 30,000 to 40,000 clones, around 86% found once; its top ten account for more than 12%. The sequenced sample was peripheral blood. The source is a man aged 55 to 70 with active COVID-19.

This chain joins TRBV7-9 and TRBJ2-7; D gene unclear. The CDR3 spans 12 residues. V lost 2 bases and J 2 bases, leaving 4 bases between the germline ends. CDR1 and CDR2 from the germline V gene are SEHNR and FQNEAQ (reference sequence). The CDR3 DNA reads TGTGCCAGCAGCTTAAGCCCCTACGAGCAGTACTTC. Its translation is CASSLSPYEQYF. The whole variable domain, filled in from reference TRBV7-9 and TRBJ2-7, reads DTGVSQNPRHKITKRGQNVTFRCDPISEHNRLYWYRQTLGQGPEFLTYFQNEAQLEKSRLLSDRFSAERPKGSFSTLEIQRTEQGDSAMYLCASSLSPYEQYFGPGTRLTVT.

The chain carries TRBV7-2 and TRBJ2-7; D unresolved. This CDR3 is 14 amino acids long. V dropped 6 bases and J dropped 0 bases, with 12 bases sitting between them. CDR1 is SGHTA and CDR2 is FQGNSA in the germline V gene. The CDR3, as DNA: TGTGCCAGCAGTCCTCCTTCTAGCTCCTACGAGCAGTACTTC. It yields the protein CASSPPSSSYEQYF.

This clone was picked up one time. The V and J genes are TRBV27 and TRBJ1-1; no firm D call. This CDR3 spans 13 amino acids. The V end lost 4 bases, the J end lost 2 bases, and 8 bases lay between the germline ends. Germline assignment: CDR1 MNHEY and CDR2 SMNVEV (reference sequence). The CDR3 protein is CASSWAINTEAFF. CDR3 bases: TGTGCCAGCAGTTGGGCAATAAACACTGAAGCTTTCTTT.